This T cell receptor beta chain was documented in a study of patients and donors after allogeneic stem cell transplantation. This clonotype was seen a handful of times. The V gene's germline CDR1 is SEHNR and CDR2 FQNEAQ (reference sequence). The germline V and J ends were trimmed by 3 bases and 1 base, with 12 bases remaining between them. The CDR3 is made up of 15 amino acids. TCRdb itself ran the RT-PCR reads through MiXCR, one entry per CDR3 protein. The table records about 90,000 distinct CDR3 sequences, approximately 49% of them present only once. The specimen sequenced was blood, either unsorted or a sorted T cell fraction (not recorded which). The receptor comes from a human donor who was either an allogeneic HSCT recipient or a stem cell or donor lymphocyte infusion donor (not recorded which). It is not recorded whose cells these are; they may come from a transplant donor. The rearrangement links TRBV7-9 to TRBJ1-1; tentative D call: TRBD1 (6 bases). The CDR3 sequence is CASSLAGQSNTEAFF. The CDR3 DNA sequence: TGTGCCAGCAGCTTGGCTGGACAGTCGAACACTGAAGCTTTCTTT.